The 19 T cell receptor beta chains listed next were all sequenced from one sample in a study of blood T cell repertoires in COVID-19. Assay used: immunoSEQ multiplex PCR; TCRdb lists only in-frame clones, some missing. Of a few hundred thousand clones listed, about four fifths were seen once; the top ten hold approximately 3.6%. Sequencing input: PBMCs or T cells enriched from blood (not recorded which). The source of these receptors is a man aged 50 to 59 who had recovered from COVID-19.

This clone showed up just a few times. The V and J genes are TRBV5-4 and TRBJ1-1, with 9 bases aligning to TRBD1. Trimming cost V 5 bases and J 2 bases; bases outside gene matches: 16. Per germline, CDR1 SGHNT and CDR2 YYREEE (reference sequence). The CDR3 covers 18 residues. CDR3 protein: CASRRGGTGPLKNTEAFF. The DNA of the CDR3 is TGTGCCAGCAGACGAGGTGGGACAGGGCCCCTTAAAAACACTGAAGCTTTCTTT.

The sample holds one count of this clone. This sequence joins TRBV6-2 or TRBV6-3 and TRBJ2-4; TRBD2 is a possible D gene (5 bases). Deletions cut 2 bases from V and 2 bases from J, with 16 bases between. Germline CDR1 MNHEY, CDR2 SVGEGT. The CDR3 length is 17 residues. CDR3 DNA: TGTGCCAGCAGTTACCGAAGCCTCGAGGGTACCAAAAACATTCAGTACTTC. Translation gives CASSYRSLEGTKNIQYF.

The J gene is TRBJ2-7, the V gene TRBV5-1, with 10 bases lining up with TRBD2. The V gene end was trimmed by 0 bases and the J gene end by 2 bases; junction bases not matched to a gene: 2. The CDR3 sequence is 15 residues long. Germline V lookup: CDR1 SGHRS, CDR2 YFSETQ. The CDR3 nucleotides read TGCGCCAGCAGCTTGGCGAGCGGGGGGGCCTACGAGCAGTACTTC. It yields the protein CASSLASGGAYEQYF. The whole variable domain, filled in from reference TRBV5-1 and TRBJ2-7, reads KAGVTQTPRYLIKTRGQQVTLSCSPISGHRSVSWYQQTPGQGLQFLFEYFSETQRNKGNFPGRFSGRQFSNSRSEMNVSTLELGDSALYLCASSLASGGAYEQYFGPGTRLTVT.

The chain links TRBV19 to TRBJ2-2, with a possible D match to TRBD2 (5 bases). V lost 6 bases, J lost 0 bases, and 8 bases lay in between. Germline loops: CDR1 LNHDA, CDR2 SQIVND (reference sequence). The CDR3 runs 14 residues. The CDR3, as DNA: TGTGCCAGTAGCTCCGGGGCGAACACCGGGGAGCTGTTTTTT. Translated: CASSSGANTGELFF.

This CDR3 reads CASSPAGHQPQHF. The CDR3 DNA follows: TGTGCCAGCTCACCAGCGGGGCATCAGCCCCAGCATTTT. The V and J genes are TRBV18 and TRBJ1-5, with D possibly matching TRBD1 (5 bases). This CDR3 contains 13 residues. V was shortened by 2 bases and J by 5 bases, with 7 bases between the two germline ends. Germline V lookup: CDR1 KGHSH, CDR2 LQKENI. Full variable domain (rest looked up from reference TRBV18 and TRBJ1-5): NAGVMQNPRHLVRRRGQEARLRCSPMKGHSHVYWYRQLPEEGLKFMVYLQKENIIDESGMPKERFSAEFPKEGPSILRIQQVVRGDSAAYFCASSPAGHQPQHFGDGTRLSIL.

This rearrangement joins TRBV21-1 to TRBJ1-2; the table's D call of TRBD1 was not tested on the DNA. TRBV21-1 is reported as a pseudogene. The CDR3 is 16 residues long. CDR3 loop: CASTVKPGQTSYGYTF. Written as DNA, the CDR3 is TGTGCCAGCACCGTTAAACCGGGACAGACAAGCTATGGCTACACCTTC.

The CDR3 DNA follows: TGTGCCAGCAGCCAACTGTCGGAGGCTTTCTTT. Translation: CASSQLSEAFF. The chain couples TRBV14 to TRBJ1-1; D remains unclear. Germline CDR1 SGHDN, CDR2 FVKESK. This CDR3 spans 11 amino acids. Trimming removed 2 bases from V and 11 bases from J, with 9 bases in between.

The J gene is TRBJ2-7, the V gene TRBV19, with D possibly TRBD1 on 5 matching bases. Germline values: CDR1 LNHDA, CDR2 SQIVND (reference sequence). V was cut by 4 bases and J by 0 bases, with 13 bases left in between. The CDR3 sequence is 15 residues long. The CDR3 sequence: CASSTRQSSSYEQYF. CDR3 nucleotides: TGTGCCAGTAGTACGCGACAGAGCAGCTCCTACGAGCAGTACTTC.

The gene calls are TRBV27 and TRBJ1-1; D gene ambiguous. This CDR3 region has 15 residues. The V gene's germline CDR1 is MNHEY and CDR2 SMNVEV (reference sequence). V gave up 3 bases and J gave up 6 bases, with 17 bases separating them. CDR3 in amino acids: CASSLRRAGFSEAFF. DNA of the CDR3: TGTGCCAGCAGTTTGAGGAGGGCGGGGTTCTCTGAAGCTTTCTTT.

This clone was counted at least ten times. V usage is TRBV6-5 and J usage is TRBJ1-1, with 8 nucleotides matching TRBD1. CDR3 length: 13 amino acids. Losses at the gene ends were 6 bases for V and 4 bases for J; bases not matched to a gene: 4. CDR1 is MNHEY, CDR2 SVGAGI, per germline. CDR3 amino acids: CASRDRAATEAFF. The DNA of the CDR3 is TGTGCCAGCAGGGACAGGGCGGCCACTGAAGCTTTCTTT.

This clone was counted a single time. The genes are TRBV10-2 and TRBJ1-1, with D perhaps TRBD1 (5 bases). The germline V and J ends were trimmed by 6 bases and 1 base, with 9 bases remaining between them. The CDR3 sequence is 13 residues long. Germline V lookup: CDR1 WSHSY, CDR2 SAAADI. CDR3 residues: CASRDDRNTEAFF. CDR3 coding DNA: TGCGCCAGCAGAGATGACAGGAACACTGAAGCTTTCTTT.

CDR3 sequence reads: CASSTQGAGEQYF. CDR3 DNA: TGTGCCAGTTCCACCCAGGGGGCGGGTGAGCAGTACTTC. The rearrangement links TRBV18 to TRBJ2-7, with 8 bases matching TRBD1. The CDR3 is 13 residues long. With 9 bases clipped from V and 7 bases from J, the junction kept 11 bases outside the gene matches. Germline V gene sequence: CDR1 KGHSH, CDR2 LQKENI. The full variable domain, with the rest looked up from reference TRBV18 and TRBJ2-7, is NAGVMQNPRHLVRRRGQEARLRCSPMKGHSHVYWYRQLPEEGLKFMVYLQKENIIDESGMPKERFSAEFPKEGPSILRIQQVVRGDSAAYFCASSTQGAGEQYFGPGTRLTVT.

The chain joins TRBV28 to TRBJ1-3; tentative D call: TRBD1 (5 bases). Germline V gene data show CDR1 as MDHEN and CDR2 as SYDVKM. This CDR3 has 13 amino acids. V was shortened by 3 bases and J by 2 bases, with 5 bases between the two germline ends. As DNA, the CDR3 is TGTGCCAGCAGTTTCAGGGCTGGAAACACCATATATTTT. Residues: CASSFRAGNTIYF.

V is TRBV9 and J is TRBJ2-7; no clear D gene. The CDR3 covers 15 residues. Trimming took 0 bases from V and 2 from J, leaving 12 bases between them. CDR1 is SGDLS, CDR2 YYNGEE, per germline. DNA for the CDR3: TGTGCCAGCAGCGTAGGCGAGACACCCACCTACGAGCAGTACTTC. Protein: CASSVGETPTYEQYF.

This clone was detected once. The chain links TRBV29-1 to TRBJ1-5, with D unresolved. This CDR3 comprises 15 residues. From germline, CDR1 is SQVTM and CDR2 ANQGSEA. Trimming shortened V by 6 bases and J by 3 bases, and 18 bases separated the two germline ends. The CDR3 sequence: CSVIVGTTHNQPQHF. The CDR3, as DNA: TGCAGCGTGATAGTGGGCACGACCCACAATCAGCCCCAGCATTTT.

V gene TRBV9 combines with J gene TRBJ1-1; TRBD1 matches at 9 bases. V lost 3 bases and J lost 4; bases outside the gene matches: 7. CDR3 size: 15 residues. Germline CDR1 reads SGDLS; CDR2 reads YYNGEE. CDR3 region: CASSARQGEATEAFF. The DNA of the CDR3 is TGTGCCAGCAGCGCCCGACAGGGGGAGGCCACTGAAGCTTTCTTT.

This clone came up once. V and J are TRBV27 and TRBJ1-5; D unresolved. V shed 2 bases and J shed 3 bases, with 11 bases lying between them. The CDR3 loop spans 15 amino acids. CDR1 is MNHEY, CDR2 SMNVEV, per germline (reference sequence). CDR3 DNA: TGTGCCAGCAGTTTAGGAGCCAGACTCAATCAGCCCCAGCATTTT. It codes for CASSLGARLNQPQHF.

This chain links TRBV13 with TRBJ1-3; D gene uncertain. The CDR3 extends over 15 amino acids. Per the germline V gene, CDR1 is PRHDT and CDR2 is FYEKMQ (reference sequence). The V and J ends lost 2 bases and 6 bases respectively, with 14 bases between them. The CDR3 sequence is CASSLRERPANTIYF. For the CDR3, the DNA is TGTGCCAGCAGCTTACGCGAGCGGCCGGCAAACACCATATATTTT.

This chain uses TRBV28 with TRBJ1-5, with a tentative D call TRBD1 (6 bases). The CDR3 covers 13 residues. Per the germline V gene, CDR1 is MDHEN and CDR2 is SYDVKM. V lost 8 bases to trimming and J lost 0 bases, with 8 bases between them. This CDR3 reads CASGTYSNQPQHF. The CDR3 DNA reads TGTGCCAGCGGGACATATAGCAATCAGCCCCAGCATTTT.